One TCR delta chain is described in this entry. It has no known antigen specificity. No much larger clone is present one base from it, and per-base qualities are unavailable. This entry is derived from a study of Vδ1+ human thymocytes (dated by TCRdb to 2016 to 2019). Background on the whole study: mRNA-level TRG and TRD CDR3 repertoires of highly purified Vdelta1+ thymocytes from young children were characterised as a data resource. The multiplex-based CDR3 amplicon strategy had previously been validated against 5'RACE-based CDR3 amplicon generation methods.

Findings and caveats that apply to the study as a whole: Thymic TRG and TRD repertoires appeared highly polyclonal with Gaussian CDR3 length distributions, unlike oligoclonal peripheral blood repertoires. Despite high sort purity, about 21% of thymic TRD sequences were Vdelta2 (and few Vdelta3), unlike peripheral blood Vdelta1+ controls. Numerous TRG clonotypes were shared among donors (up to roughly 7x10^3), while TRD repertoires were essentially private (a maximum of about 100 shared). The authors advised highly purified populations and single-cell validation, since unexpected Vdelta2 sequences could cause misinterpretation of bulk repertoire data. Because no clustering by age or sex was observed, donors were not stratified by these variables in the analyses.

RNA was extracted with the RNeasy mini kit and reverse transcribed using Superscript III. To generate the CDR3 amplicons, a multiplex PCR was run using pooled V-gene forward primers together with a constant-region reverse primer that carried Illumina adaptor overhangs. After gel purification, the amplicons were indexed with Nextera index primers during approximately 8 additional PCR cycles and then purified using AMPure XP beads. Libraries were sequenced on an Illumina MiSeq with paired-end 250 bp reads, dual indexing and roughly 19% PhiX spike-in. As for the authors' bioinformatics: Reads were quality checked with FastQC, and TRG read pairs were merged with ea-utils fastq-join. Sequences were annotated with IMGT/HighV-QUEST, keeping only productive sequences with unambiguous V-gene assignment; clonotypes were defined by identical CDR3 sequence. For downstream analysis, the tools were VDJtools 1.1.1, tcR 2.2.3, Treemap and vegan Shannon diversity in R 3.4.4. TCRdb reran clone calling on the public reads with CATT; rows sharing one DNA sequence were then combined. TCRdb, not the original authors, processed these V and J calls. The sample has 50,000 to 60,000 delta-chain clones on record, around 15% of them singletons. The ten largest clones represent 0.3% to 0.45% of the sample.

Here V drops 1 base and J drops 7 bases, and the junction holds 31 bases not matched to any gene. From a lookup of the germline V gene, CDR1 and CDR2 are TSWWSYY and QGS. Inclusive of the bounding cysteine and phenylalanine, the CDR3 is 23 residues long. The only DNA kept is the CDR3, 69 bases in frame from the first base. Thymic samples were depleted of alphabeta T cells, then CD3+ TCRVdelta1+ TCRVdelta2- thymocytes were FACS-sorted. Sorted Vdelta1+ thymocyte purity ranged from roughly 96% to 99.6%. Thymic specimens came from under 10 paediatric patients undergoing corrective cardiac surgery, aged from roughly 5 days to 16 months. After the thymic tissue was dispersed, mononuclear cells were isolated using a Histopaque-1077 density gradient. For staining, the antibodies used were anti-TCRVdelta1 clone TS8.2, anti-TCRVdelta2 clone B6, anti-CD3 clone HIT3a and anti-TCRalphabeta clone IP26.

Recombination joined TRDV1 with TRDJ1; 9 central bases correspond to TRDD2. The sequencing input was Vdelta1+ gamma-delta thymocytes from the thymus. In light of the paper, this sample's cell subset or site label describes: FACS-sorted CD3+ TCRalphabeta- TCRVdelta1+ TCRVdelta2- thymocytes. The clonotype comes from a girl less than two years old who had congenital heart surgery. The CDR3 amino acid sequence is: CALGEPDPFLQEVVYPPGRKLIF. The DNA is TGTGCTCTTGGGGAACCAGACCCCTTCCTACAGGAGGTGGTCTACCCCCCCGGACGTAAACTCATCTTT.